The TCR beta chain under discussion was sequenced for a study of blood T cell repertoires in COVID-19. CDR1 SQVTM and CDR2 ANQGSEA come from the germline V gene. The CDR3 contains 15 residues. Deletions cut 4 bases from V and 8 bases from J, with 20 bases between. The assay was immunoSEQ multiplex PCR, and TCRdb's table has in-frame clones only and misses some. The table has 200,000 to 300,000 clones, more than 80% seen once. V usage is TRBV29-1 and J usage is TRBJ1-4; perhaps TRBD1 as D (6 bases). Sequenced sample: peripheral blood. This sequence originates from a human donor in a cohort sampled during active COVID-19. The chain's CDR3 is CSVGGKQGRWEKLFF. In DNA, the CDR3 is TGCAGCGTTGGGGGGAAACAGGGACGATGGGAAAAACTGTTTTTT.